The sequence of this TCR beta chain was determined in a study of CD8 T cells in Susac syndrome. CDR1 and CDR2 from the germline V gene are SGDLS and YYNGEE. The V end lost 0 bases, the J end lost 2 bases, and 4 bases lay between the germline ends. The CDR3 loop spans 13 amino acids. Random hexamers were used to reverse transcribe an amount of about 0.45 to 1 ug RNA. TCRdb called the immunoSEQ multiplex PCR reads again in MiXCR, with one record for every CDR3 protein. There are a few hundred thousand distinct CDR3 sequences in the sample; 85% to 95% occur only once, and around 0.07% lies in the top ten.

The receptor's source is a human donor with multiple sclerosis. The V call is TRBV9, the J call TRBJ2-3; D uncertain. Sequencing input: CD4+ T cells from PBMCs. The CDR3 loop is CASSVGFTDTQYF. The CDR3 DNA reads TGTGCCAGCAGCGTAGGTTTCACAGATACGCAGTATTTT. Together with reference TRBV9 and TRBJ2-3, the CDR3 gives the full variable domain: DSGVTQTPKHLITATGQRVTLRCSPRSGDLSVYWYQQSLDQGLQFLIQYYNGEERAKGNILERFSAQQFPDLHSELNLSSLELGDSALYFCASSVGFTDTQYFGPGTRLTVL.